This T cell receptor (beta chain) was recorded in a study of T cells in Graves' hyperthyroidism and ophthalmopathy. This clonotype was picked up a small number of times. Per the germline V gene, CDR1 is SEHNR and CDR2 is FQNEAQ (reference sequence). Trimming cost V 5 bases and J 9 bases; bases outside gene matches: 12. The CDR3 length is 16 residues. Aged 18 to 65, the patients had hyperthyroidism that was newly diagnosed and had lasted under 2 months. The sample, blood from the first hyperthyroidism diagnosis, precedes any ophthalmopathy symptoms. The TCR beta CDR3 regions underwent amplification using RNA transcripts as the source. Carried out on the TCR CDR3, a first-round RT-PCR used the HTBI primer set. Each CDR3 protein gets one entry after TCRdb re-called the multiplex PCR reads with MiXCR. The sample shows roughly 380,000 distinct CDR3 sequences, roughly 13% of them seen only once.

The source material was blood. The clonotype was recovered from a man aged 25 to 40 with Graves' hyperthyroidism that later progressed to Graves' ophthalmopathy. This chain links TRBV7-9 with TRBJ2-1; 11 bases fit TRBD2. Here the CDR3 reads CASSPRGSGGASEQFF. The CDR3 coding sequence is TGTGCCAGCAGCCCCCGGGGTAGCGGGGGGGCGAGTGAGCAGTTCTTC.